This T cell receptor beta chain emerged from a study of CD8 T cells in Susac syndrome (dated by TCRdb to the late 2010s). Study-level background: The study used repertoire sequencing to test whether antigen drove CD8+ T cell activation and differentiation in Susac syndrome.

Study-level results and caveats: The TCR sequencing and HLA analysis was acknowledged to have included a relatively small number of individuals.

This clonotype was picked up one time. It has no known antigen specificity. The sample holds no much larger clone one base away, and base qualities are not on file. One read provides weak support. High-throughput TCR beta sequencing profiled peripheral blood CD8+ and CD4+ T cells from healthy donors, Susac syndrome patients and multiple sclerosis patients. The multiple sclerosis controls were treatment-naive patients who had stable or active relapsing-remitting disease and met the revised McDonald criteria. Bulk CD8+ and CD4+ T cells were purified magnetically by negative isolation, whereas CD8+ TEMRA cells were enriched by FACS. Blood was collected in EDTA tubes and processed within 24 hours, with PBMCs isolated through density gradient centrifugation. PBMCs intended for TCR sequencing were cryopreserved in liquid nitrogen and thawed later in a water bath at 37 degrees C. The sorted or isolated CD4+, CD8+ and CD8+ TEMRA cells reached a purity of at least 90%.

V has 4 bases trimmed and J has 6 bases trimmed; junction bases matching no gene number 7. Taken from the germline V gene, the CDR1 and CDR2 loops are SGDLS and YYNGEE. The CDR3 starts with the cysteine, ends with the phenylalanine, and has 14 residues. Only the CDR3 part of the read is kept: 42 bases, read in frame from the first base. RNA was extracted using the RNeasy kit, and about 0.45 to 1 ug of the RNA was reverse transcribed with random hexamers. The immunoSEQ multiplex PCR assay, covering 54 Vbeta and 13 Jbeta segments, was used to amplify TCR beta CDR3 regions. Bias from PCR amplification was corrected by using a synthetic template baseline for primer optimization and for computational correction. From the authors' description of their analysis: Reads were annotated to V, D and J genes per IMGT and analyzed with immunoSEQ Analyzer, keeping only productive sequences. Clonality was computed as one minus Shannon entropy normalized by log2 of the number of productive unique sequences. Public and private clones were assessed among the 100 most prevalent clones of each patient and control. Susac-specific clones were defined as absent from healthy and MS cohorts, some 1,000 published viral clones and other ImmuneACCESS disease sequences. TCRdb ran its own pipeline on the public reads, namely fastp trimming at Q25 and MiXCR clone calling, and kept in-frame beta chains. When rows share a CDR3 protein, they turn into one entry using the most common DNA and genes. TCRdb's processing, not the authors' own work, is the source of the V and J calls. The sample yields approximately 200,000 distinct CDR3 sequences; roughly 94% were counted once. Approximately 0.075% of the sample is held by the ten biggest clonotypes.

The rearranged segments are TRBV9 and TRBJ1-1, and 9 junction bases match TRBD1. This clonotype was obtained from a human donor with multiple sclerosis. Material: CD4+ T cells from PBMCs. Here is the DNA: TGTGCCAGCAGCTCGACACAGGGGGCGTCTGAAGCTTTCTTT. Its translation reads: CASSSTQGASEAFF.